The rows below give T cell receptor beta chains drawn from one sample of a study of blood T cell repertoires in COVID-19. Profiled with immunoSEQ multiplex PCR; TCRdb holds only in-frame clones, not every one. The profile shows some 70,000 clones, around four fifths of them singletons. Sequencing used peripheral blood. The receptors were sampled from a man aged 45-60 years with active COVID-19. The CDR3 runs from the conserved cysteine through the conserved F or W. D genes are given only for firm matches. Expanded clones are given a class, and other clones once, few, many or no size at all.

>TRBD2|TRBJ2-7|TRBV7-2|once
CASSFQAGTSAPYEQYF
TGTGCCAGCAGCTTTCAAGCCGGGACTAGCGCCCCTTACGAGCAGTACTTC
>.|TRBJ2-7|TRBV27|.
CASSYRAAYEQYF
TGTGCCAGCAGCTACAGGGCGGCCTACGAGCAGTACTTC
>.|TRBJ1-6|TRBV3-1/TRBV3-2|.
CASSLRLSSYNSPLHF
TGTGCCAGCAGCCTCCGACTCAGCTCCTATAATTCACCCCTCCACTTT
>.|TRBJ1-1|TRBV7-9|.
CASSLVGLTEAFF
TGTGCCAGCAGCTTAGTGGGGCTTACTGAAGCTTTCTTT
>.|TRBJ2-2|TRBV19|.
CASSMIQGGGELFF
TGTGCCAGTAGTATGATACAGGGCGGCGGGGAGCTGTTTTTT
>.|TRBJ2-5|TRBV4-1|once
CASSQEGRDQETQYF
TGCGCCAGCAGCCAAGAGGGCAGGGATCAAGAGACCCAGTACTTC
>.|TRBJ2-3|TRBV12-5|.
CASGSSGTDTQYF
TGTGCTAGTGGTTCCTCAGGCACAGATACGCAGTATTTT
>.|TRBJ2-1|TRBV9|.
CASSPGQAYNEQFF
TGTGCCAGCAGCCCGGGACAAGCCTACAATGAGCAGTTCTTC
>TRBD2|TRBJ2-5|TRBV28|.
CASSPLSTSGSETQYF
TGTGCCAGCAGTCCCCTATCGACTAGCGGGAGTGAGACCCAGTACTTC
>.|TRBJ2-3|TRBV5-4|.
CASSRDDTDTQYF
TGTGCCAGCAGCCGGGATGACACAGATACGCAGTATTTT
>TRBD2|TRBJ2-1|TRBV9|.
CASSSRTSGDSYNEQFF
TGTGCCAGCAGCTCCCGGACTAGCGGGGACTCCTACAATGAGCAGTTCTTC
>.|TRBJ2-5|TRBV5-6|.
CASSLGAGSGETQYF
TGTGCCAGCAGCTTGGGGGCAGGGTCAGGAGAGACCCAGTACTTC
>.|TRBJ1-6|TRBV15|.
CATSRGRGSPLHF
TGTGCCACCAGCAGGGGGAGGGGTTCACCCCTCCACTTT
>TRBD2|TRBJ2-3|TRBV4-1|.
CASSQESSGGGSTDTQYF
TGCGCCAGCAGCCAAGAGTCTAGCGGGGGGGGAAGCACAGATACGCAGTATTTT
>.|TRBJ1-1|TRBV4-3|once
CASSQDSNTEAFF
TGCGCCAGCAGCCAAGACTCCAACACTGAAGCTTTCTTT
>.|TRBJ2-4|TRBV19|.
CASSIKLGLNIQYF
TGTGCCAGTAGTATTAAACTAGGCTTGAACATTCAGTACTTC
>TRBD2|TRBJ2-7|TRBV4-2|once
CASSQELTSWYEQYF
TGTGCCAGCAGCCAAGAATTGACTAGCTGGTACGAGCAGTACTTC
>.|TRBJ2-1|TRBV24-1|.
CATSPQTSSHEQFF
TGTGCCACCAGTCCCCAGACTAGTTCCCATGAGCAGTTCTTC
>.|TRBJ2-7|TRBV23-1|.
CASSTPRGTGMSYEQYF
TGCGCCAGCAGCACCCCAAGAGGGACTGGGATGAGCTACGAGCAGTACTTC
>.|TRBJ1-1|TRBV6-2/TRBV6-3|.
CASSHPRLPTEAFF
TGTGCCAGCAGTCACCCCAGGCTTCCGACTGAAGCTTTCTTT
>TRBD1|TRBJ2-2|TRBV6-5|.
CASRRDSRTGELFF
TGTGCCAGCAGAAGGGACAGTCGGACCGGGGAGCTGTTTTTT
>TRBD1|TRBJ1-2|TRBV29-1|.
CSVEGTGNGYTF
TGCAGCGTTGAAGGGACAGGGAATGGCTACACCTTC
>TRBD1|TRBJ2-2|TRBV28|.
CASGTGTGELFF
TGTGCCAGCGGGACAGGGACCGGGGAGCTGTTTTTT
>TRBD2|TRBJ2-7|TRBV7-9|.
CASRLGTSGTYEQYF
TGTGCCAGCAGGTTAGGGACTAGCGGGACTTACGAGCAGTACTTC
>.|TRBJ2-7|TRBV6-5|.
CASKRFSYEQYF
TGTGCCAGCAAGCGGTTCTCCTACGAGCAGTACTTC
>.|TRBJ2-3|TRBV4-2|.
CASSQAAEGGGTDTQYF
TGTGCCAGCAGCCAAGCGGCAGAGGGAGGCGGCACAGATACGCAGTATTTT
>.|TRBJ2-7|TRBV7-9|.
CASSSYGGGEQYF
TGTGCCAGCAGCTCATACGGGGGAGGCGAGCAGTACTTC
>TRBD2|TRBJ2-2|TRBV5-1|.
CASSFRGGTGELFF
TGCGCCAGCAGCTTCCGGGGGGGCACCGGGGAGCTGTTTTTT
>.|TRBJ2-3|TRBV3-1/TRBV3-2|.
CASSPVERGTDTQYF
TGTGCCAGCAGCCCGGTCGAGAGGGGGACAGATACGCAGTATTTT
>.|TRBJ1-2|TRBV18|.
CASSPNRVENGYTF
TGTGCCAGCTCACCAAACAGGGTGGAGAATGGCTACACCTTC
>.|TRBJ2-7|TRBV5-1|once
CASSPGLYSYEQYF
TGCGCCAGCAGTCCGGGACTCTACTCCTACGAGCAGTACTTC
>.|TRBJ2-7|TRBV5-6|.
CASSLRGTVGEQYF
TGTGCCAGCAGCTTGCGCGGGACAGTAGGCGAGCAGTACTTC
>TRBD1|TRBJ2-5|TRBV6-5|.
CASSGQGRETQYF
TGTGCCAGCAGCGGACAGGGTCGAGAGACCCAGTACTTC
>.|TRBJ2-3|TRBV15|.
CATSRDPTDTQYF
TGTGCCACCAGCAGAGATCCGACAGATACGCAGTATTTT
>TRBD1|TRBJ1-2|TRBV3-1/TRBV3-2|.
CASSTRDRDGYTF
TGTGCCAGCAGTACCCGGGACAGGGATGGCTACACCTTC
>.|TRBJ2-3|TRBV28|.
CASSRDSLGPDTQYF
TGTGCCAGCAGTAGGGACTCACTCGGACCAGATACGCAGTATTTT
>.|TRBJ2-7|TRBV7-7|.
CASSPGRSYEQYF
TGTGCCAGCAGTCCAGGGCGTTCCTACGAGCAGTACTTC
>.|TRBJ1-4|TRBV7-8|.
CASSLGGRYEKLFF
TGTGCCAGCAGCTTAGGGGGGCGGTACGAAAAACTGTTTTTT
>.|TRBJ2-2|TRBV7-9|.
CASEEAITGELFF
TGTGCCAGCGAGGAGGCAATTACCGGGGAGCTGTTTTTT
>.|TRBJ1-3|TRBV6-5|.
CASMRGNTIYF
TGTGCCAGCATGAGGGGGAACACCATATATTTT
>.|TRBJ1-1|TRBV2|.
CASSGGRYTEAFF
TGTGCCAGCAGCGGGGGGCGGTACACTGAAGCTTTCTTT
>TRBD2|TRBJ2-2|TRBV28|.
CASRRGGTGELFF
TGTGCCAGCAGGCGGGGGGGCACCGGGGAGCTGTTTTTT
>TRBD1|TRBJ2-5|TRBV5-4|.
CASSLAPGGEKKTQYF
TGTGCCAGCAGCTTGGCCCCAGGGGGAGAGAAAAAGACCCAGTACTTC
>.|TRBJ1-4|TRBV12-5|.
CASGFGQKGANEKLFF
TGTGCTAGTGGTTTCGGACAGAAGGGGGCTAATGAAAAACTGTTTTTT
>TRBD2|TRBJ2-5|TRBV7-2|few
CASSSRASGRETQYF
TGTGCCAGCAGCTCGAGGGCTAGCGGGAGAGAGACCCAGTACTTC
>.|TRBJ2-7|TRBV27|once
CASSPIPPTGTYEQYF
TGTGCCAGCAGTCCTATTCCCCCGACAGGAACCTACGAGCAGTACTTC
>.|TRBJ2-5|TRBV5-1|.
CASGVPGETQYF
TGCGCCAGCGGGGTACCGGGGGAGACCCAGTACTTC
>TRBD1|TRBJ1-2|TRBV18|.
CASSPGVAGTGGSGYTF
TGTGCCAGCTCACCCGGGGTGGCCGGGACAGGGGGCTCCGGCTACACCTTC
>TRBD1|TRBJ1-4|TRBV29-1|.
CSVVKTGGGEKLFF
TGCAGCGTTGTGAAGACAGGGGGGGGCGAAAAACTGTTTTTT
>TRBD1|TRBJ2-1|TRBV19|.
CASSIGDRGHQFF
TGTGCCAGTAGTATAGGGGACAGGGGGCACCAGTTCTTC
>TRBD1|TRBJ2-1|TRBV29-1|.
CSVVTGGLGEQFF
TGCAGCGTTGTGACAGGGGGCTTGGGTGAGCAGTTCTTC
>.|TRBJ2-3|TRBV9|.
CASSVRFREEGTDTQYF
TGTGCCAGCAGCGTACGGTTTAGAGAAGAGGGCACAGATACGCAGTATTTT
>TRBD2|TRBJ2-7|TRBV4-2|.
CASSQDPQASGVPYEQYF
TGTGCCAGCAGCCAAGATCCCCAGGCTAGCGGGGTTCCCTACGAGCAGTACTTC
>.|TRBJ1-2|TRBV19|once
CASTGSGNYGYTF
TGTGCCAGCACAGGGTCTGGTAACTATGGCTACACCTTC